This T cell receptor (beta chain) was sequenced during a study of shared clonotypes between healthy human individuals. Overall study: The donor group consisted of a couple of women and a few men, aged 18 to 49. Study outcomes and limitations: Generation probability values for non-shared clonotypes were lower than those for clonotypes shared by all four donors. On the whole, naive subsets had larger estimated richness than memory subsets had.

A word on this clone: The target antigen is unknown.

The germline gives CDR1 SGHRS, CDR2 YFSETQ. The V and J ends lost 1 base and 5 bases respectively, with 17 bases between them. This CDR3 comprises 16 residues. TCRdb's copy holds only in-frame clones and misses some; the assay was immunoSEQ multiplex PCR. The sample contains fewer than 3 million clones, 80% to 95% of which appear only once. The chain has TRBV5-1 and TRBJ2-3, with D tentatively TRBD2 (5 bases). Sequenced sample: naive CD4+ T cells from PBMCs. Described subset: CD45RA+ positively selected. This sequence was found in a man between 18 and 35 years old in good health. Some clones in this sample may be carry-over from other donors' samples. CDR3 protein: CASSLSVVGGQDTQYF. Written as DNA, the CDR3 is TGCGCCAGCAGCTTGTCGGTCGTCGGAGGTCAAGATACGCAGTATTTT. Filled out from reference TRBV5-1 and TRBJ2-3, the complete variable domain reads KAGVTQTPRYLIKTRGQQVTLSCSPISGHRSVSWYQQTPGQGLQFLFEYFSETQRNKGNFPGRFSGRQFSNSRSEMNVSTLELGDSALYLCASSLSVVGGQDTQYFGPGTRLTVL.